This TCR beta chain was found in a study of beta chain features in type 1 diabetes. Study conclusions and caveats: Across all four CD4+ subsets, people with type 1 diabetes showed modestly shorter TCRB CDR3s.

Every bit of the isolated RNA underwent reverse transcription, so sequencing read expressed TCRB transcripts. The protocol was immunoSEQ multiplex PCR, while the TCRdb copy is restricted to in-frame clones and leaves out a portion. The sample records about 340,000 clones, approximately 10% being singletons. This clone was observed a handful of times. Its antigen remains unidentified. The CDR3 has 15 amino acids. Germline lookup yields CDR1 SGHRS and CDR2 YFSETQ. V lost 0 bases and J lost 2; bases outside the gene matches: 5. The V call is TRBV5-1, the J call TRBJ2-7; 7 nucleotides align to TRBD2. The sample was central memory CD4+ T cells from blood. This clonotype originated in a man aged 30-40 years with type 1 diabetes. The CDR3 DNA reads as TGCGCCAGCAGCTTGGCTGGGGGGGTAGCCTACGAGCAGTACTTC. Translated, it gives CASSLAGGVAYEQYF. The full variable domain, completed using reference TRBV5-1 and TRBJ2-7, is KAGVTQTPRYLIKTRGQQVTLSCSPISGHRSVSWYQQTPGQGLQFLFEYFSETQRNKGNFPGRFSGRQFSNSRSEMNVSTLELGDSALYLCASSLAGGVAYEQYFGPGTRLTVT.